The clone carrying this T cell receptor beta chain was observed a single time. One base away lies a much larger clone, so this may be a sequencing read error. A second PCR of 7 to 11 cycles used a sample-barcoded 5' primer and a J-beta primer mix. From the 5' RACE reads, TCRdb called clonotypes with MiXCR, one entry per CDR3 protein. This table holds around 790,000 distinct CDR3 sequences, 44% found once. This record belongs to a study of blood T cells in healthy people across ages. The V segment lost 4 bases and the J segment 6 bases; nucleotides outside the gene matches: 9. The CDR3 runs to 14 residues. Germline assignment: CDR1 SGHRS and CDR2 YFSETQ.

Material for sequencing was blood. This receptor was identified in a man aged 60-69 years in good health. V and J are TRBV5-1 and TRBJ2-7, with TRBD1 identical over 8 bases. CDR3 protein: CASSVGQAQSEQYF. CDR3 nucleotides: TGCGCCAGCAGCGTGGGACAGGCCCAGAGCGAGCAGTACTTC. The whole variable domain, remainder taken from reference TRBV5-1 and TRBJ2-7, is KAGVTQTPRYLIKTRGQQVTLSCSPISGHRSVSWYQQTPGQGLQFLFEYFSETQRNKGNFPGRFSGRQFSNSRSEMNVSTLELGDSALYLCASSVGQAQSEQYFGPGTRLTVT.